What follows are 30 T cell receptor beta chains derived from one specimen sequenced in a study of early T cells in non-severe SARS-CoV-2 infection. TCRdb re-derived calls from the 5' RACE reads in MiXCR, one entry per CDR3 protein. The sample records around 61,000 distinct CDR3 sequences, 10% to 13% being singletons. Material for sequencing was whole blood. The receptors here all came from an adult who was a healthcare worker with PCR-confirmed SARS-CoV-2 infection or an uninfected control (not recorded which).

This clonotype was picked up many times. The CDR3: CASNKPGGQGQSRETQYF. CDR3 bases: TGTGCCAGCAACAAACCAGGAGGACAGGGCCAAAGCCGAGAGACCCAGTACTTC. V is TRBV2 and J is TRBJ2-5, with 8 bases identical to TRBD1. This CDR3 region has 18 residues. CDR1 and CDR2 from the germline V gene are SNHLY and FYNNEI. V shed 7 bases and J 4 bases; nucleotides not matched to a gene: 20.

The sample holds many counts of this clonotype. This chain uses TRBV10-3 with TRBJ1-1, with TRBD1 matching 8 bases. The V and J ends lost 2 bases and 3 bases, in that order; junction bases with no gene match: 8. CDR3 size: 16 residues. The germline V gene has CDR1 ENHRY and CDR2 SYGVKD. CDR3 loop: CAISEPWTGYHTEAFF. The CDR3, as DNA: TGTGCCATCAGTGAGCCTTGGACAGGGTATCACACTGAAGCTTTCTTT.

This clonotype appeared many times. The chain recombines TRBV29-1 with TRBJ1-3; D is undetermined. The CDR3 has 14 amino acids. V was pared by 3 bases and J by 1 base, with 10 bases between. Germline-derived CDR1 and CDR2 are SQVTM and ANQGSEA. For the CDR3, the DNA is TGCAGCGTTGAGAAGGTACAGTCTGGAAACACCATATATTTT. Its translation is CSVEKVQSGNTIYF.

This clonotype was counted at least ten times. The rearrangement joins TRBV6-5 to TRBJ2-3, with no clear D. Germline-derived CDR1 and CDR2 are MNHEY and SVGAGI. V was trimmed by 2 bases and J by 0 bases, leaving 9 bases between them. The CDR3 covers 15 residues. In DNA, the CDR3 is TGTGCCAGCAGTTACAGGGCTACTAGCACAGATACGCAGTATTTT. This codes for CASSYRATSTDTQYF.

This clonotype came up many times. The gene calls are TRBV19 and TRBJ2-1; no firm D call. V shed 5 bases and J shed 7 bases, with 15 bases lying between them. CDR1 and CDR2 from the germline V gene are LNHDA and SQIVND (reference sequence). This CDR3 region has 14 residues. The CDR3 nucleotides are TGTGCCAGTAGTCCCTGGTGGGCCAGGAATGAGCAGTTCTTC. Translated: CASSPWWARNEQFF.

This clonotype occurred many times. V usage is TRBV7-2 and J usage is TRBJ1-5, with D unclear. The CDR3 covers 13 residues. The germline V gene encodes CDR1 SGHTA and CDR2 FQGNSA. V was pared by 1 base and J by 6 bases, with 7 bases between. Here the CDR3 DNA reads TGTGCCAGCAGCTTAGAGGCGTCTCAGCCCCAGCATTTT. Protein sequence: CASSLEASQPQHF.

This clonotype appeared many times. The rearrangement links TRBV5-4 to TRBJ1-4, with D possibly being TRBD1 (6 bases). V was cut by 4 bases and J by 3 bases, with 19 bases left in between. CDR3 length: 17 residues. Germline CDR1 is SGHNT and CDR2 is YYREEE (reference sequence). The CDR3 coding sequence is TGTGCCAGCAGCGATGTATTGGGCCCAGGGGCTAATGAAAAACTGTTTTTT. Translated, it gives CASSDVLGPGANEKLFF. The entire variable domain, with the rest obtained from reference TRBV5-4 and TRBJ1-4, is as follows: ETGVTQSPTHLIKTRGQQVTLRCSSQSGHNTVSWYQQALGQGPQFIFQYYREEENGRGNFPPRFSGLQFPNYSSELNVNALELDDSALYLCASSDVLGPGANEKLFFGSGTQLSVL.

Only a few counts were recorded for this clonotype. The chain uses TRBV24-1 and TRBJ2-3; possible D gene TRBD2, 6 bases. There are 15 residues in the CDR3. CDR1 and CDR2 (germline): KGHDR, SFDVKD. The V end lost 4 bases, the J end lost 1 base, and 11 bases lay between the germline ends. Here the CDR3 reads CATSEIGGGTDTQYF. The CDR3 bases are TGTGCCACCAGTGAAATCGGCGGGGGCACAGATACGCAGTATTTT.

This sequence joins TRBV29-1 and TRBJ2-7, with D perhaps TRBD1 or TRBD2 (5 bases each). V was pared by 8 bases and J by 4 bases, with 12 bases between. This CDR3 comprises 11 residues. Germline loops: CDR1 SQVTM, CDR2 ANQGSEA. The DNA of the CDR3 is TGCAGCCCGAAAGGGGAGTACGAGCAGTACTTC. Translation: CSPKGEYEQYF.

The CDR3: CASSSVYNEQFF. As DNA, the CDR3 is TGCGCCAGCAGCTCGGTGTACAATGAGCAGTTCTTC. V gene TRBV5-1 combines with J gene TRBJ2-1; unclear D gene. The germline V and J ends were trimmed by 3 bases and 4 bases, with 5 bases remaining between them. CDR1 is SGHRS, CDR2 YFSETQ, per germline. The CDR3 consists of 12 residues.

This clonotype turned up a few times. The chain uses TRBV5-4 and TRBJ2-3; TRBD2 might be the D (6 bases). The length of the CDR3 is 16 residues. V lost 4 bases and J 5 bases, leaving 20 bases between the germline ends. CDR1 and CDR2 (germline): SGHNT, YYREEE (reference sequence). DNA for the CDR3: TGTGCCAGCAGCCCGAACCCACCACCCGGGGGAGATACGCAGTATTTT. It encodes CASSPNPPPGGDTQYF.

This clonotype was observed a few times. The chain links TRBV5-1 to TRBJ1-2, with 7 nucleotides matching TRBD1. With V trimmed by 6 bases and J by 2 bases, 10 bases remained unmatched. The CDR3 spans 15 residues. The germline CDR1 and CDR2 sequences are SGHRS and YFSETQ. Here the CDR3 DNA reads TGCGCCAGCAAAAAACAGGGGCGAGAAAACTATGGCTACACCTTC. Translation: CASKKQGRENYGYTF.

This clonotype occurred a few times. The chain combines TRBV20-1 with TRBJ1-4; no clear D. Germline CDR1 and CDR2: DFQATT and SNEGSKA (reference sequence). V was pared by 0 bases and J by 8 bases, with 13 bases between. The CDR3 length is 14 residues. CDR3 in DNA: TGCAGTGCTAGAGATGAAAGGATCGGGGAAAAACTGTTTTTT. Protein: CSARDERIGEKLFF.

This clonotype occurred a few times. V is TRBV6-2 or TRBV6-3 and J is TRBJ1-1; TRBD1 is a possible D gene (5 bases). CDR1 is MNHEY, CDR2 SVGEGT, per germline. This CDR3 contains 13 residues. V lost 8 bases and J lost 4, with 14 bases in between. The CDR3: CASRSAGSTEAFF. The CDR3 nucleotides read TGTGCCAGCCGCTCGGCAGGGAGCACTGAAGCTTTCTTT.

The rearrangement joins TRBV10-3 to TRBJ1-4; 8 bases line up with TRBD1. The CDR3 contains 14 residues. J lost 6 bases, V lost 3 bases, and 3 bases had no gene match. Germline CDR1 ENHRY, CDR2 SYGVKD. The CDR3 DNA reads as TGTGCCATCAGTGAACCGGGACAGGATGAAAAACTGTTTTTT. Protein: CAISEPGQDEKLFF.

There are a few counts of this clonotype. This chain joins TRBV7-2 and TRBJ1-1; 10 nucleotides align to TRBD1. After removal of 5 bases from V and 11 bases from J, the junction contained 8 bases not matched to a gene. The germline CDR1 and CDR2 sequences are SGHTA and FQGNSA. CDR3 size: 13 residues. CDR3 nucleotides: TGTGCCAGCAGCCCCCGGGACAGGGGACTGGCTTTCTTT. It encodes CASSPRDRGLAFF.

The table lists this clonotype with many counts. The chain joins TRBV7-9 to TRBJ1-1; TRBD1 is a possible D gene (5 bases). V was cut by 3 bases and J by 6 bases, with 5 bases left in between. This CDR3 is 11 amino acids long. Germline CDR1 and CDR2: SEHNR and FQNEAQ (reference sequence). DNA of the CDR3: TGTGCCAGCAGCTTGACAGCTGAAGCTTTCTTT. Its translation is CASSLTAEAFF.

This clonotype was counted many times. The chain combines TRBV3-1 with TRBJ2-3; D is undetermined. This CDR3 region has 16 residues. The V end lost 0 bases, the J end lost 2 bases, and 12 bases lay between the germline ends. Germline V gene sequence: CDR1 LGHDT, CDR2 YNNKEL (reference sequence). DNA for the CDR3: TGTGCCAGCAGCCAAGAAGAGATTGGTCCCACAGATACGCAGTATTTT. Translating it yields CASSQEEIGPTDTQYF.

The V call is TRBV4-3, the J call TRBJ2-5; TRBD1 might be the D (6 bases). The V end lost 0 bases, the J end lost 6 bases, and 14 bases lay between the germline ends. Germline assignment: CDR1 LGHNA and CDR2 YSLEER. The CDR3 has 15 residues. This CDR3 reads CASSQDRTVFKTQYF. The CDR3 nucleotides read TGCGCCAGCAGCCAAGATAGGACAGTGTTCAAGACCCAGTACTTC.

The chain couples TRBV9 to TRBJ1-5; 7 bases are shared with TRBD1. Trimming cost V 7 bases and J 2 bases; bases outside gene matches: 9. This CDR3 is 15 amino acids long. Germline values: CDR1 SGDLS, CDR2 YYNGEE. In nucleotides, the CDR3 is TGTGCCAGCTCACGACAGGGCGACGGCAATCAGCCCCAGCATTTT. This encodes CASSRQGDGNQPQHF.

This clonotype was observed at least ten times. The chain recombines TRBV10-3 with TRBJ1-1; D may be TRBD1 (5 bases). Germline V gene lookup returns CDR1 ENHRY and CDR2 SYGVKD. The CDR3 is 13 amino acids. Trimming stripped 7 bases from V and 3 bases from J, with 12 bases between. The CDR3 region has the DNA TGTGCCATCATGTCGGGGGACCACACTGAAGCTTTCTTT. Amino acids: CAIMSGDHTEAFF.

The rearrangement uses TRBV5-1 and TRBJ1-1; maybe TRBD1 (6 bases). Trimming removed 3 bases from V and 4 bases from J, with 10 bases in between. The CDR3 totals 13 residues. Germline V CDR1 and CDR2: SGHRS, YFSETQ. The CDR3 DNA reads TGCGCCAGCAGCTCCAGGGGAGGCACTGAAGCTTTCTTT. This codes for CASSSRGGTEAFF.

Many counts were recorded for this clonotype. This chain joins TRBV6-5 and TRBJ1-4, with D possibly TRBD1 on 6 matching bases. Trimming removed 2 bases from V and 8 bases from J, with 12 bases in between. This CDR3 is built from 14 residues. Germline-derived CDR1 and CDR2 are MNHEY and SVGAGI. The CDR3 loop is CASSYRGQAEKLFF. The CDR3 DNA reads as TGTGCCAGCAGTTACAGGGGACAAGCCGAAAAACTGTTTTTT.

This chain uses TRBV5-6 with TRBJ1-1; 7 bases map to TRBD1. Losses at the gene ends were 1 base for V and 6 bases for J; bases not matched to a gene: 12. The germline gives CDR1 SGHDT, CDR2 YYEEEE. The CDR3 length is 16 residues. In DNA form, the CDR3 reads TGTGCCAGCAGCTTGTATGTAAGGGGGCGGTTCTCTGAAGCTTTCTTT. Translation gives CASSLYVRGRFSEAFF.

This clonotype occurred a few times. V usage is TRBV7-9 and J usage is TRBJ2-2; possibly TRBD2 for D (5 bases). The CDR3 is 17 residues long. Germline lookup yields CDR1 SEHNR and CDR2 FQNEAQ (reference sequence). Trimming took off 1 base at V and 4 bases at J, with 16 bases between the two ends. The CDR3 protein is CASSLVFPGIGTGELFF. The CDR3 DNA follows: TGTGCCAGCAGCTTAGTATTTCCCGGGATTGGCACCGGGGAGCTGTTTTTT.

This clonotype was found a few times. The V gene is TRBV24-1, the J gene TRBJ1-5; tentatively, D is TRBD1 (6 bases). This CDR3 is built from 13 residues. V lost 7 bases and J 4 bases, leaving 10 bases between the germline ends. Germline V gene lookup returns CDR1 KGHDR and CDR2 SFDVKD. DNA for the CDR3: TGTGCCACCAGCTACGGACAGAATCAGCCCCAGCATTTT. Its protein is CATSYGQNQPQHF.

Only a few counts were recorded for this clonotype. This chain connects TRBV7-9 to TRBJ1-1; D not certain. V lost 1 base to trimming and J lost 0 bases, with 6 bases between them. This CDR3 contains 14 residues. Germline values: CDR1 SEHNR, CDR2 FQNEAQ (reference sequence). The CDR3 spells CASSLGLMNTEAFF. The CDR3 nucleotides read TGTGCCAGCAGCTTAGGACTTATGAACACTGAAGCTTTCTTT.

This clonotype was counted many times. The chain is built from TRBV7-9 and TRBJ2-3; a weak D match, TRBD2 (5 bases). V shed 5 bases and J shed 4 bases, with 10 bases lying between them. Germline assignment: CDR1 SEHNR and CDR2 FQNEAQ (reference sequence). This CDR3 contains 13 residues. CDR3 sequence reads: CASSHGSSDTQYF. CDR3 nucleotide sequence: TGTGCCAGCAGCCATGGGAGCTCAGATACGCAGTATTTT.

The rearrangement joins TRBV27 to TRBJ2-7; 11 nucleotides line up with TRBD2. The trim removed 8 bases at V and 3 bases at J, leaving 12 bases unmatched. Germline CDR1 and CDR2: MNHEY and SMNVEV (reference sequence). The CDR3 has 16 amino acids. The CDR3 bases are TGTGCCAGCGGCCGGTCTGGGACTAGCGGATACTACGAGCAGTACTTC. This encodes CASGRSGTSGYYEQYF.

This clonotype was detected ten times or more. The V gene is TRBV5-1, the J gene TRBJ1-4; 10 bases are shared with TRBD1. V lost 5 bases to trimming and J lost 3 bases; unmatched junction nucleotides: 7. From germline, CDR1 is SGHRS and CDR2 YFSETQ. CDR3 length: 16 amino acids. The CDR3 here is CASSWTGGGANEKLFF. CDR3 DNA sequence: TGCGCCAGCAGTTGGACAGGGGGTGGTGCTAATGAAAAACTGTTTTTT.